This TCR beta chain was obtained from a study of shared clonotypes between healthy human individuals. The germline V gene has CDR1 LGHNA and CDR2 YSLEER. Trimming took 3 bases from V and 1 from J, leaving 9 bases between them. The CDR3 consists of 14 residues. Selected positively for CCR7 and CD45RO-negative, naive CD8 cells excluded terminally differentiated effector memory CD45RA+ cells. Assay: immunoSEQ multiplex PCR; the TCRdb copy retains only in-frame clones and omits some. The sample lists around 2,100,000 clones; about 95% were seen once. The sample was naive CD8+ T cells sorted from blood. The genes are TRBV4-3 and TRBJ1-1, with a tentative D call TRBD1 (5 bases). The sequence came from a man younger than 35 in good health. The DNA for the CDR3 is TGCGCCAGCAGCCAGTGGGACGGGAACACTGAAGCTTTCTTT. Its protein is CASSQWDGNTEAFF.